These T cell receptor beta chains were read from a single sample in a study of blood T cells in healthy people across ages. One entry per CDR3 protein results from TCRdb running MiXCR on the 5' RACE reads. The sample contains almost 800,000 distinct CDR3 sequences, 58% of which appear only once. Sequenced: blood. All receptors come from a man aged 25 to 45 in good health. Both conserved end residues are part of each CDR3. The D gene is left open where the match is weak. Expanded clones get a size class; other rows say once, few or many, or leave the size out.

d_call: .; clone_size: .; v_call: TRBV3-1; j_call: TRBJ2-7; cdr3_aa: CASSQSRLGEQYF; cdr3_nt: TGTGCCAGCAGCCAATCACGGCTCGGCGAGCAGTACTTC
d_call: .; clone_size: .; v_call: TRBV5-5; j_call: TRBJ2-7; cdr3_aa: CASTQAASYEQYF; cdr3_nt: TGTGCCAGCACGCAAGCGGCCTCCTACGAGCAGTACTTC
d_call: TRBD2; clone_size: .; v_call: TRBV29-1; j_call: TRBJ2-1; cdr3_aa: CSVGRAGLNEQFF; cdr3_nt: TGCAGCGTAGGGAGGGCAGGATTGAATGAGCAGTTCTTC
d_call: .; clone_size: many; v_call: TRBV29-1; j_call: TRBJ2-1; cdr3_aa: CSFWSRANNEQFF; cdr3_nt: TGCAGCTTTTGGTCGAGGGCTAACAATGAGCAGTTCTTC
d_call: .; clone_size: .; v_call: TRBV28; j_call: TRBJ1-2; cdr3_aa: CASSFGETGIIYGYTF; cdr3_nt: TGTGCCAGCAGTTTTGGCGAGACAGGCATAATCTATGGCTACACCTTC
d_call: .; clone_size: .; v_call: TRBV6-1; j_call: TRBJ1-2; cdr3_aa: CASSEAHSSVGGYTF; cdr3_nt: TGTGCCAGCAGTGAAGCGCATTCCTCGGTGGGTGGCTACACCTTC
d_call: .; clone_size: .; v_call: TRBV7-2; j_call: TRBJ1-5; cdr3_aa: CASSLAAGAGNQPQHF; cdr3_nt: TGTGCCAGCAGCTTAGCCGCGGGGGCGGGGAATCAGCCCCAGCATTTT
d_call: .; clone_size: few; v_call: TRBV5-1; j_call: TRBJ2-3; cdr3_aa: CASSLEGTPSTDTQYF; cdr3_nt: TGCGCCAGCAGCTTGGAAGGGACTCCTAGCACAGATACGCAGTATTTT
d_call: TRBD1; clone_size: .; v_call: TRBV18; j_call: TRBJ2-2; cdr3_aa: CASSRAGQDTGELFF; cdr3_nt: TGTGCCAGCTCACGGGCAGGACAGGACACCGGGGAGCTGTTTTTT
d_call: TRBD1; clone_size: .; v_call: TRBV7-2; j_call: TRBJ2-3; cdr3_aa: CASSLDRGRGSTDTQYF; cdr3_nt: TGTGCCAGCAGCTTAGACAGGGGGCGCGGTTCCACAGATACGCAGTATTTT
d_call: .; clone_size: .; v_call: TRBV6-6; j_call: TRBJ2-3; cdr3_aa: CASSHGRGSTGTQYF; cdr3_nt: TGTGCCAGCAGTCACGGGCGGGGAAGCACAGGTACGCAGTATTTT